This T cell receptor (beta chain) was sequenced during a study of OX40 agonist ivuxolimab in advanced cancers. Study in general: Two cutaneous melanoma patients and one hepatocellular carcinoma patient, three in all, had partial responses.

Study outcomes and limitations: Some nonresponders likewise displayed low normalized T-cell clonal expansion. Relative to CD4+ cells, CD8+ T cells on average had more expanded clones.

In the case of this clone: Its target is not known.

This CDR3 contains 16 residues. Germline loops: CDR1 SGHAT, CDR2 FQNNGV. Trimming removed 2 bases from V and 5 bases from J; junction bases left unmatched: 8. The assay was immunoSEQ multiplex PCR, and TCRdb's table has in-frame clones only and misses some. The repertoire has about 94,000 clones, more than 85% of them found once; the top ten carry around 3.4%. The chain joins TRBV11-2 to TRBJ2-3, with 9 bases fitting TRBD2. The source was CD4+ or CD8+ T cells sorted from blood, collected in a trial of the OX40 agonist ivuxolimab. The clonotype was recovered from an adult with an advanced solid tumor such as melanoma, head and neck, liver or kidney cancer. In DNA form, the CDR3 reads TGTGCCAGCAGCTTACTAGCGGGAACGTCCGAAGATACGCAGTATTTT. Translating gives CASSLLAGTSEDTQYF.